The present entry profiles one T cell receptor beta chain with its context. The antigen is unknown. The data derive from a study of regulatory T cells in long-lasting Graves disease. Unmatched junction bases numbered 7, after V lost 6 bases and J lost 5 bases. The CDR3 spans 15 residues. CDR1 is MDHEN and CDR2 is SYDVKM in the germline V gene. As for time point: newly diagnosed GD, antithyroid drugs for less than 3 months. Extracted PBMC RNA gave rise to the TCR library. It was an endocrinology department in Xi'an, China, that provided the patients. Notes on the study in general: Persistent Graves' patients showed less TCR diversity than newly diagnosed patients showed. Limited sample numbers may have lowered accuracy.

HTBI primers from iRepertoire and Arm-PCR of CDR3 regions yielded the TCR beta libraries. TCRdb re-called the multiplex PCR reads with MiXCR, one entry per CDR3 protein. The table shows approximately 400,000 distinct CDR3 sequences, with approximately 16% occurring only once. The data were also submitted as part of a second study, on T cells in Graves' hyperthyroidism and ophthalmopathy. This second study notes: The HTBI primer set was used in a first-round RT-PCR of the TCR CDR3.

The sequencing here drew on peripheral blood mononuclear cells (PBMCs), taken at new diagnosis, from a patient treated with antithyroid drugs. This TCR derives from a middle-aged woman with Graves disease. V and J are TRBV28 and TRBJ1-5; 10 bases are a match to TRBD1. The CDR3, as DNA: TGTGCCAGCAGGGCTTCCGGGACAGGGGATCAGCCCCAGCATTTT. Protein product: CASRASGTGDQPQHF.